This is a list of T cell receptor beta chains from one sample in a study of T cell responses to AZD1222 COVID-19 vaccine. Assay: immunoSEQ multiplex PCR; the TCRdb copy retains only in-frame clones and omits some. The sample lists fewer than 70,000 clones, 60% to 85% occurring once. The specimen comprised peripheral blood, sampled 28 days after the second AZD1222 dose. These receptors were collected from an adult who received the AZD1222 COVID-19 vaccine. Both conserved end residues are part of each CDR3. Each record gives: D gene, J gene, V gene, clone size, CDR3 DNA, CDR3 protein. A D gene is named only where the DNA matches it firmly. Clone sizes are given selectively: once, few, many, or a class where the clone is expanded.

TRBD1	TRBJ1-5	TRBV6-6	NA	TGTGCCAGCAGTTACCAAGACAGGGATCAGCCCCAGCATTTT	CASSYQDRDQPQHF
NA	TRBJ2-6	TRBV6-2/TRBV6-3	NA	TGTGCCAGCAGCCCTGGGGCCAACGTCCTGACTTTC	CASSPGANVLTF
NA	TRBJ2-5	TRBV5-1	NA	TGCGCCAGCAGCTTGCAGGGAGAGACCCAGTACTTC	CASSLQGETQYF
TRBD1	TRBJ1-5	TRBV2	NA	TGTGCCAGCGACAGGGATAGCAATCAGCCCCAGCATTTT	CASDRDSNQPQHF
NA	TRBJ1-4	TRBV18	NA	TGTGCCAGCTCACCGCGGCAGGGAGGGGCAACTAATGAAAAACTGTTTTTT	CASSPRQGGATNEKLFF
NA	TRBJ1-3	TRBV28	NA	TGTGCCAGCAAAGAGAGGGGGGTGATCGGAAACACCATATATTTT	CASKERGVIGNTIYF
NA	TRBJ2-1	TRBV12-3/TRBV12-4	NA	TGTGCCAGCAGTACGGGCGCCACCGAGCAGTTCTTC	CASSTGATEQFF
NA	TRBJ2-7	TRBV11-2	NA	TGTGCCAGCAGCTCCCTCGAATTGGAGCAGTACTTC	CASSSLELEQYF
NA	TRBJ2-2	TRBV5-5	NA	TGTGCCAGCAGCTTGGATTCTGGGTCGAACACCGGGGAGCTGTTTTTT	CASSLDSGSNTGELFF
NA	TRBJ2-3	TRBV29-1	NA	TGCAGCGTTGATTCAGGATTTGGCACAGATACGCAGTATTTT	CSVDSGFGTDTQYF
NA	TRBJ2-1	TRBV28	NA	TGTGCCAGCAGTTTAGCGGGCAATGAGCAGTTCTTC	CASSLAGNEQFF
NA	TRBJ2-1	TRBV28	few	TGTGCCAGCAGTTCTTTGGGCAGAAGGAATGAGCAGTTCTTC	CASSSLGRRNEQFF
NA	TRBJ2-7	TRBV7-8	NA	TGTGCCAGCAGCTTAGAGGGGCGAGACGAGCAGTACTTC	CASSLEGRDEQYF
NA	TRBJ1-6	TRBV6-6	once	TGTGCCAGCAGCTACCTACAGGGAGATAATTCACCCCTCCACTTT	CASSYLQGDNSPLHF
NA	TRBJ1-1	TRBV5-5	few	TGTGCCAGCAGCTTTCAAGGGGACACTGAAGCTTTCTTT	CASSFQGDTEAFF
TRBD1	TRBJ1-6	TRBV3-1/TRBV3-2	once	TGTGCCAGCAGCCAATCCGACAGGGGACCATTAGGACCCCTCCACTTT	CASSQSDRGPLGPLHF
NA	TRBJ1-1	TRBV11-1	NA	TGTGCCAGCAGCTTAGACAGAACAAACACTGAAGCTTTCTTT	CASSLDRTNTEAFF
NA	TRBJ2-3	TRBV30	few	TGTGCCTGGAGTGTAGGTAGCACAGATACGCAGTATTTT	CAWSVGSTDTQYF
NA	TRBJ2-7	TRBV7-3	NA	TGTGCCAGCAGCTTAGGCTCAGGAGGTGAGCAGTACTTC	CASSLGSGGEQYF
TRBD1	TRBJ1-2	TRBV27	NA	TGTGCCAGCAGTTATACAGGGGACCGTCGGGGCTATGGCTACACCTTC	CASSYTGDRRGYGYTF
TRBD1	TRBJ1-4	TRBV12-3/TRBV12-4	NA	TGTGCCAGCAGACGACAGGGGAGAGAGCTGTTTTTT	CASRRQGRELFF
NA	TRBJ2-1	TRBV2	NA	TGTGCCAGCACCCCGGGGACACTAACTGTCAATGAGCAGTTCTTC	CASTPGTLTVNEQFF
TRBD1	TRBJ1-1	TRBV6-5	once	TGTGCCAGCAGTTCCACCCCGAACCGGGACAGGGGTGAAGCTTTCTTT	CASSSTPNRDRGEAFF
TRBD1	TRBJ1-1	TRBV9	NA	TGTGCCAGCAGCGGGACAGGGGGGAACACTGAAGCTTTCTTT	CASSGTGGNTEAFF
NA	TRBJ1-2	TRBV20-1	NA	TGCAGTGCCCCCAGCCAGGGCTACACCTTC	CSAPSQGYTF
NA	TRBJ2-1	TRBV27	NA	TGTGCCAGCAGGCCCGGGACAAGCTCCTACAATGAGCAGTTCTTC	CASRPGTSSYNEQFF
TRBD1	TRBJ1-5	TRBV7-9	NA	TGTGCCAGCAGCTCACAGGGGGCCTATCAGCCCCAGCATTTT	CASSSQGAYQPQHF
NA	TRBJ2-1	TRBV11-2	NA	TGTGCCAGCAGCTTCACAGGCTACAATGAGCAGTTCTTC	CASSFTGYNEQFF
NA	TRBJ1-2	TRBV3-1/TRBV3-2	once	TGTGCCAGCAGCCAAGAGATCAGGGATAACTATGGCTACACCTTC	CASSQEIRDNYGYTF
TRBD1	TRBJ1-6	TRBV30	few	TGTGCCTCAAAGGGGACAGCGAATTCACCCCTCCACTTT	CASKGTANSPLHF
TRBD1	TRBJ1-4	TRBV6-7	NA	TGTGCCAGCAGTTACGGTACAGGGGGCAATGAAAAACTGTTTTTT	CASSYGTGGNEKLFF
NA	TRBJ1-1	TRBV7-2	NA	TGTGCCAGCAGCTTAGATCGGGCAATGAACACTGAAGCTTTCTTT	CASSLDRAMNTEAFF
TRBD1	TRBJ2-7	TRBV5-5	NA	TGTGCCAGCAGCTTAGCGCCGGGACAGGGCACCTACGAGCAGTACTTC	CASSLAPGQGTYEQYF
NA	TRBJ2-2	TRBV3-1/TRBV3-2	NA	TGTGCCAGCAGCCAAGGGAGGGGTGGCTCCGGGGAGCTGTTTTTT	CASSQGRGGSGELFF
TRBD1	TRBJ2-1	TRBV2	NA	TGTGCCAGCACCGGACAGGAGTCCTACAATGAGCAGTTCTTC	CASTGQESYNEQFF
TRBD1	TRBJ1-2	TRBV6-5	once	TGTGCCGCCACACCCCTTCAAAGACAGGGGAATGGCTACACCTTC	CAATPLQRQGNGYTF
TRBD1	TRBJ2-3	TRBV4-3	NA	TGCGCCAGCAGCCAAGGGACAGGGGGCGCCCTCGATACGCAGTATTTT	CASSQGTGGALDTQYF